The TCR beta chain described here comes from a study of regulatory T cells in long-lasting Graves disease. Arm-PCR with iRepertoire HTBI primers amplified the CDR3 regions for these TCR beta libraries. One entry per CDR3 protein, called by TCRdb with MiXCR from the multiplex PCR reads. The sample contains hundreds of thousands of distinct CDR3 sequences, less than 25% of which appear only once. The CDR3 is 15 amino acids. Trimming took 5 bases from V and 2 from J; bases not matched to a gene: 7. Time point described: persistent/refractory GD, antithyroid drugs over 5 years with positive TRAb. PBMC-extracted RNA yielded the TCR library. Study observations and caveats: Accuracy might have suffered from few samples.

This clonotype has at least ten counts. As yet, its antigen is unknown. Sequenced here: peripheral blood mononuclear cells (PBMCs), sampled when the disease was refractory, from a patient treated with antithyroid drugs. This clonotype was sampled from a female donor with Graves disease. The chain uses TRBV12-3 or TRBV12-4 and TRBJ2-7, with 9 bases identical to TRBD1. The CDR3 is CASSTRDRDPYEQYF. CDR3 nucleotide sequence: TGTGCCAGCAGTACCCGGGACAGGGACCCCTACGAGCAGTACTTC.